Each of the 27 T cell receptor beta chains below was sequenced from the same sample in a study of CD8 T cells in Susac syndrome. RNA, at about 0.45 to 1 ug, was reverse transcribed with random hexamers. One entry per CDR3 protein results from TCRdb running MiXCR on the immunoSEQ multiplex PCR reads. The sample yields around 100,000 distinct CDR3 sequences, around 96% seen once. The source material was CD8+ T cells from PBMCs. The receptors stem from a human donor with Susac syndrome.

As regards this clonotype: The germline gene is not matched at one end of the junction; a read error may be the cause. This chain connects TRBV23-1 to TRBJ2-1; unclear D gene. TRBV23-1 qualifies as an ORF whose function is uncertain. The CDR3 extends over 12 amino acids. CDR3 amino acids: CASSPPPNKQFF. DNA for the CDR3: TGCGCCAGCAGCCCGCCGCCCAATAAGCAGTTCTTC.

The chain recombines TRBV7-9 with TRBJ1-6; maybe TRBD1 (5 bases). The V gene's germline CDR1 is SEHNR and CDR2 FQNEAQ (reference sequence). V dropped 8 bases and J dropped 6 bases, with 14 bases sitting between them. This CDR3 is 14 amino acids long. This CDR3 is CASRGQGGNSPLHF. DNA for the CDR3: TGTGCCAGCCGCGGGCAGGGAGGTAATTCACCCCTCCACTTT.

For the CDR3, the DNA is TGTGCCAGCAGTGACTCGTCCGGGGGCTCGGGCACAGATACGCAGTATTTT. It translates to CASSDSSGGSGTDTQYF. This rearrangement joins TRBV6-4 to TRBJ2-3; D may be TRBD1 or TRBD2 (6 bases each). Germline lookup yields CDR1 MRHNA and CDR2 SNTAGT. V was shortened by 0 bases and J by 1 base, with 14 bases between the two germline ends. This CDR3 is 17 amino acids long.

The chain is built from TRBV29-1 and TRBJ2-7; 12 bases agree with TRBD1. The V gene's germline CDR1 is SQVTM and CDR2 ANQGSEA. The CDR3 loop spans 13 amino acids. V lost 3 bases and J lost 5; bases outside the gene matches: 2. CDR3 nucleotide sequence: TGCAGCGTTGAGGGACAGGGGGCGAACGAGCAGTACTTC. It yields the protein CSVEGQGANEQYF.

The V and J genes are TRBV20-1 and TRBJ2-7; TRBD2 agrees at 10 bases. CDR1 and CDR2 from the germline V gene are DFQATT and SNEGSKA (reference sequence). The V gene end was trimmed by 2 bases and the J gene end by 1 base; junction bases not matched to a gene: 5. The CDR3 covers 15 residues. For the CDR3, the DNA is TGCAGTGCTAGAACCCCACTAGCGGGATCCTACGAGCAGTACTTC. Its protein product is CSARTPLAGSYEQYF.

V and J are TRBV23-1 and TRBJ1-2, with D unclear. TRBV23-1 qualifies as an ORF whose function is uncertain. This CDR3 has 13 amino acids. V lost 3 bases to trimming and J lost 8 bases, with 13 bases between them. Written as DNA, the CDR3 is TGCGCCAGCAGTCACGCAGGTTCAGGAGGCTACACCTTC. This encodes CASSHAGSGGYTF.

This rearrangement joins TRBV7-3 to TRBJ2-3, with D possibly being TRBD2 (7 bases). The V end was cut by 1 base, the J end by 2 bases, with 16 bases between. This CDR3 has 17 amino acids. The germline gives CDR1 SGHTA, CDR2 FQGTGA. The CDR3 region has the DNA TGTGCCAGCAGCTTAAATGGGGGGGCAAGGCCCACAGATACGCAGTATTTT. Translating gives CASSLNGGARPTDTQYF.

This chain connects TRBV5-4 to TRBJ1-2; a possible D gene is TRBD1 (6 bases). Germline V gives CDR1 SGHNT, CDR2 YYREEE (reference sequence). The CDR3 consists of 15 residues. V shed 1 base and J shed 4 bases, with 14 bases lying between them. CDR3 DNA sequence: TGTGCCAGCAGCTTGTGGACGGAGGGGGGCTATGGCTACACCTTC. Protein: CASSLWTEGGYGYTF.

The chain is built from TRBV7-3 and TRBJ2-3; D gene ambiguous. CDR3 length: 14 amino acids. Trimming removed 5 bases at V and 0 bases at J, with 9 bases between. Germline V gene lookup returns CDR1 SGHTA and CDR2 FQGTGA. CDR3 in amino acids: CASSPPDSTDTQYF. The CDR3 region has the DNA TGTGCCAGCAGCCCCCCGGACAGCACAGATACGCAGTATTTT.

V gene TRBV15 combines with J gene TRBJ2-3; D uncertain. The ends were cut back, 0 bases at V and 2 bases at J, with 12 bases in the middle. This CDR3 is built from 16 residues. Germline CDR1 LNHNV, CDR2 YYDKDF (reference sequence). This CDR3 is CATSRDSVIYTDTQYF. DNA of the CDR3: TGTGCCACCAGCAGAGATAGTGTTATATACACAGATACGCAGTATTTT.

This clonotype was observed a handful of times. The CDR3 protein is CASSRRGGGTGELFF. The CDR3 DNA is TGTGCCAGCAGCAGGCGCGGGGGGGGCACCGGGGAGCTGTTTTTT. This chain joins TRBV11-2 and TRBJ2-2; TRBD2 matches at 9 bases. The CDR3 consists of 15 residues. The ends lost 5 bases at V and 4 bases at J; junction bases unmatched: 5. The germline V gene has CDR1 SGHAT and CDR2 FQNNGV.

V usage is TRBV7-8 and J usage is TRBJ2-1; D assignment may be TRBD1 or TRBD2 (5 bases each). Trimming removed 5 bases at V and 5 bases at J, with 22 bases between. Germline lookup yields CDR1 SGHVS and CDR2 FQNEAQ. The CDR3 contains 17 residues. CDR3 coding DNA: TGTGCCAGCAGCGGGAAGGGACCTCGGAAAATAGACAATGAGCAGTTCTTC. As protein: CASSGKGPRKIDNEQFF.

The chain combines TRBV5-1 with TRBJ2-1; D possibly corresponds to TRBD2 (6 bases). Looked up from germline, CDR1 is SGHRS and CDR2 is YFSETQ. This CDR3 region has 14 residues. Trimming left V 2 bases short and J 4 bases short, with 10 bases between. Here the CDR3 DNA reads TGCGCCAGCAGCTTCGGAGGGACTTACAATGAGCAGTTCTTC. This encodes CASSFGGTYNEQFF.

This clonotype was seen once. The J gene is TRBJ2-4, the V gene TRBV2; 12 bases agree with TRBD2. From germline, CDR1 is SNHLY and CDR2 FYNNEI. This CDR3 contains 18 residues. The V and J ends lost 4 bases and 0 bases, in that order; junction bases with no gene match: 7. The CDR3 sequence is CASSVTSGGPLAKNIQYF. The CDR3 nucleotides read TGTGCCAGCAGTGTGACTAGCGGGGGACCCCTAGCCAAAAACATTCAGTACTTC. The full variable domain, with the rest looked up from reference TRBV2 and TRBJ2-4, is EPEVTQTPSHQVTQMGQEVILRCVPISNHLYFYWYRQILGQKVEFLVSFYNNEISEKSEIFDDQFSVERPDGSNFTLKIRSTKLEDSAMYFCASSVTSGGPLAKNIQYFGAGTRLSVL.

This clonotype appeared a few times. The CDR3 loop is CSVVRETYEQYF. CDR3 coding DNA: TGCAGCGTTGTTAGGGAGACCTACGAGCAGTACTTC. The chain couples TRBV29-1 to TRBJ2-7, with TRBD2 as a possible D gene (5 bases). Germline V gene lookup returns CDR1 SQVTM and CDR2 ANQGSEA. The CDR3 sequence is 12 residues long. Trimming stripped 4 bases from V and 2 bases from J, with 9 bases between.

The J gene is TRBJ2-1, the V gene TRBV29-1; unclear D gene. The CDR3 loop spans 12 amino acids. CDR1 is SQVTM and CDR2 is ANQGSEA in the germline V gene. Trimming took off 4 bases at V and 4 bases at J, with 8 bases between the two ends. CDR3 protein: CSVGTDYNEQFF. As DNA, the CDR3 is TGCAGCGTTGGAACTGATTACAATGAGCAGTTCTTC.

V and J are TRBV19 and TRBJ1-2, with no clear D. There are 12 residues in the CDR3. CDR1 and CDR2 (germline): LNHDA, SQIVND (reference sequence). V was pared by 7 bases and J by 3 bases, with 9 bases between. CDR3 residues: CASTTWDYGYTF. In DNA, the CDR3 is TGTGCCAGTACCACGTGGGACTATGGCTACACCTTC.

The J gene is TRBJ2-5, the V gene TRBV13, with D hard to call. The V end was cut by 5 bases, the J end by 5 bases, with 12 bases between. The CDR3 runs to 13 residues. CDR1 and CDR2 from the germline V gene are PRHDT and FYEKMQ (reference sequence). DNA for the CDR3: TGTGCCAGCAGCACACGACTCGGGGAGACCCAGTACTTC. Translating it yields CASSTRLGETQYF.

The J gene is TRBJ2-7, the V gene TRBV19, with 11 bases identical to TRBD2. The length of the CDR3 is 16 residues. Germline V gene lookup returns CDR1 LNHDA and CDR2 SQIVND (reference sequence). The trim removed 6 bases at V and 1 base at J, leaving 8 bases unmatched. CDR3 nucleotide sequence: TGTGCCAGTAGCGATCCTAGCGGGAGGAGGTCCTACGAGCAGTACTTC. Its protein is CASSDPSGRRSYEQYF.

CDR3 nucleotides: TGTGCCAGCAGCGTAGAAGGGGCAGGCTCCTACAATGAGCAGTTCTTC. It is translated as CASSVEGAGSYNEQFF. J is TRBJ2-1 and V is TRBV9; perhaps TRBD1 as D (5 bases). This CDR3 is built from 16 residues. The V and J ends lost 0 bases and 0 bases respectively, with 10 bases between them. CDR1 and CDR2 (germline): SGDLS, YYNGEE.

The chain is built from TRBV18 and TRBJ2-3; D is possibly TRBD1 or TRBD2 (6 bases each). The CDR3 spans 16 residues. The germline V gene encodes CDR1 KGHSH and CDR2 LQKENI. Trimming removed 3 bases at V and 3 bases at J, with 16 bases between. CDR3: CASSPQPGALTDTQYF. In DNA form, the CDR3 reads TGTGCCAGCTCACCGCAACCGGGGGCCCTTACAGATACGCAGTATTTT.

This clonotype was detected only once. The CDR3 sequence: CASRGGRTEAFF. In DNA, the CDR3 is TGCGCCAGCCGGGGGGGGCGGACTGAAGCTTTCTTT. The chain joins TRBV5-1 to TRBJ1-1, with D possibly matching TRBD1 (6 bases). Deletions cut 7 bases from V and 5 bases from J, with 12 bases between. Germline assignment: CDR1 SGHRS and CDR2 YFSETQ. The CDR3 runs 12 residues. Full variable domain (outside the CDR3, taken from reference TRBV5-1 and TRBJ1-1): KAGVTQTPRYLIKTRGQQVTLSCSPISGHRSVSWYQQTPGQGLQFLFEYFSETQRNKGNFPGRFSGRQFSNSRSEMNVSTLELGDSALYLCASRGGRTEAFFGQGTRLTVV.

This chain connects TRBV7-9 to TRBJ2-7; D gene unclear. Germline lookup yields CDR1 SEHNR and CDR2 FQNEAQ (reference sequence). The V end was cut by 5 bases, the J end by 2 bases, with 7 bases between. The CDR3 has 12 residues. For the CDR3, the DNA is TGTGCCAGCAGCGTTGCGACCTACGAGCAGTACTTC. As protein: CASSVATYEQYF.

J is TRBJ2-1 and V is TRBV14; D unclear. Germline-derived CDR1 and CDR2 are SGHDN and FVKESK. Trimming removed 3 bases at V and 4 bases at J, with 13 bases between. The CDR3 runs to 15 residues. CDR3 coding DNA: TGTGCCAGCAGCCACAGACCCCGAGCGTACAATGAGCAGTTCTTC. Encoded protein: CASSHRPRAYNEQFF.

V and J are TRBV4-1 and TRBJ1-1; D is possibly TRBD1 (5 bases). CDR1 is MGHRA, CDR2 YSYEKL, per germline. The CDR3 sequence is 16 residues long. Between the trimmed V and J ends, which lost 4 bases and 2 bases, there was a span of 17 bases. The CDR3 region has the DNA TGCGCCAGCAGCCCATCAACTCGGTGGACAAACACTGAAGCTTTCTTT. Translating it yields CASSPSTRWTNTEAFF.

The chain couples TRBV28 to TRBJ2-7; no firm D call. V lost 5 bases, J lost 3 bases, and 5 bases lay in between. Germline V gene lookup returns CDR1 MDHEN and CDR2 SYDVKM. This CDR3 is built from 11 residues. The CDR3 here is CASSHSYEQYF. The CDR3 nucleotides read TGTGCCAGCAGTCACAGCTACGAGCAGTACTTC. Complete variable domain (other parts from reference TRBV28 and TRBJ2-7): DVKVTQSSRYLVKRTGEKVFLECVQDMDHENMFWYRQDPGLGLRLIYFSYDVKMKEKGDIPEGYSVSREKKERFSLILESASTNQTSMYLCASSHSYEQYFGPGTRLTVT.

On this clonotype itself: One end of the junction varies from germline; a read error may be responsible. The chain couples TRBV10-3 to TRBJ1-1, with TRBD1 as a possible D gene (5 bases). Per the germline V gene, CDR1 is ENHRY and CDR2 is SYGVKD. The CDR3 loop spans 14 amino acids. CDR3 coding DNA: TGTGCCATCAGTGAGGCAGGGCTGAAGACTGAAGCTTTCTTT. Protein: CAISEAGLKTEAFF.